The present T cell receptor beta chain was sequenced within a study of T-cell reconstitution after alpha-beta-depleted transplantation in children. Germline V lookup: CDR1 SGHKS, CDR2 YYEKEE (reference sequence). The CDR3 runs to 17 residues. Trimming left V 3 bases short and J 2 bases short, with 15 bases between. As it was prepared, the TCRbeta library received unique molecular identifiers. TCRdb re-called the PCR reads with MiXCR, one entry per CDR3 protein. The table lists 450,000 to 600,000 distinct CDR3 sequences, approximately 20% of them singletons. The chain recombines TRBV5-5 with TRBJ2-6; D unresolved. The sequences come from PBMCs from the stem cell graft donor, collected from the stem cell graft. The sequence came from a human donor who donated a stem cell graft to a child with acute lymphoblastic leukemia. The CDR3 DNA is TGTGCCAGCAGCTGGTTGTCAGTCAGGACTGGGGCCAACGTCCTGACTTTC. This sequence encodes CASSWLSVRTGANVLTF.